One sample yielded the 10 T cell receptor beta chains listed below, sequenced in a study of STAT5B mutations in CD4+ large granular lymphocyte leukemia. The protocol was immunoSEQ multiplex PCR, while the TCRdb copy is restricted to in-frame clones and leaves out a portion. The sample lists 30,000 or so clones; approximately 80% were seen once. Sequencing used CD4+ T cells from blood buffy coats. These receptors came from a human donor in good health.

The count of this clone is one. This chain connects TRBV5-1 to TRBJ2-5, with 8 bases aligning to TRBD2. J lost 6 bases, V lost 4 bases, and 11 bases had no gene match. The CDR3 consists of 15 residues. CDR1 SGHRS and CDR2 YFSETQ come from the germline V gene. The CDR3 reads CASSPLPGGGQTQYF. DNA of the CDR3: TGCGCCAGCAGCCCCCTGCCGGGAGGGGGGCAGACCCAGTACTTC.

This chain connects TRBV28 to TRBJ1-3, with D maybe TRBD1 (5 bases). Trimming pared 10 bases from V and 0 bases from J, leaving 13 bases between. The CDR3 length is 14 residues. Germline V gives CDR1 MDHEN, CDR2 SYDVKM. CDR3: CATWGRSSGNTIYF. DNA of the CDR3: TGTGCCACCTGGGGACGGAGCTCTGGAAACACCATATATTTT.

The rearrangement joins TRBV6-1 to TRBJ1-4; 9 nucleotides match TRBD1. CDR1 and CDR2 from the germline V gene are MNHNS and SASEGT. CDR3 length equals 15 residues. After removal of 8 bases from V and 8 bases from J, the junction contained 12 bases not matched to a gene. The CDR3 loop reads CASDKTGGGREKLFF. CDR3 DNA sequence: TGTGCCAGCGATAAAACAGGGGGCGGACGAGAAAAACTGTTTTTT.

V is TRBV5-1 and J is TRBJ2-7; D is undetermined. This CDR3 contains 13 residues. Germline CDR1 reads SGHRS; CDR2 reads YFSETQ. The germline V and J ends were trimmed by 0 bases and 3 bases, with 7 bases remaining between them. Here the CDR3 DNA reads TGCGCCAGCAGCTTGGATCATGACTACGAGCAGTACTTC. Amino acid sequence: CASSLDHDYEQYF.

This chain connects TRBV5-1 to TRBJ2-7; 9 bases fit TRBD2. The V gene end was trimmed by 0 bases and the J gene end by 6 bases; junction bases not matched to a gene: 4. CDR3 size: 14 residues. The germline gives CDR1 SGHRS, CDR2 YFSETQ. CDR3 residues: CASSLALAGSEQYF. The CDR3 coding sequence is TGCGCCAGCAGCTTGGCCCTAGCGGGGAGCGAGCAGTACTTC.

The chain combines TRBV19 with TRBJ2-3; TRBD1 aligns across 10 bases. The V gene's germline CDR1 is LNHDA and CDR2 SQIVND (reference sequence). The J segment lost 4 bases and the V segment lost 4 bases, leaving 8 bases of the junction unmatched. This CDR3 contains 16 residues. The CDR3 DNA follows: TGTGCCAGTAGTACGCAGGACAGGGGGAGCGCAGATACGCAGTATTTT. Amino acids: CASSTQDRGSADTQYF.

In its sample, this clone was seen once. The chain combines TRBV7-2 with TRBJ2-6; tentative D call: TRBD2 (5 bases). V lost 6 bases, J lost 4 bases, and 10 bases lay in between. Germline V gene sequence: CDR1 SGHTA, CDR2 FQGNSA. The CDR3 extends over 14 amino acids. The CDR3 DNA reads TGTGCCAGCAGATTGGGGAGCGGGGCCAACGTCCTGACTTTC. This gives the protein CASRLGSGANVLTF.

The chain recombines TRBV19 with TRBJ2-5; either TRBD1 or TRBD2 may fit D (6 bases each). The germline CDR1 and CDR2 sequences are LNHDA and SQIVND (reference sequence). Trimming left V 7 bases short and J 5 bases short, with 14 bases between. The length of the CDR3 is 13 residues. The CDR3 coding sequence is TGTGCCAGTACCCAGACAGGAGGGGAGACCCAGTACTTC. This translates into CASTQTGGETQYF. The complete variable domain, with remaining parts taken from reference TRBV19 and TRBJ2-5, reads DGGITQSPKYLFRKEGQNVTLSCEQNLNHDAMYWYRQDPGQGLRLIYYSQIVNDFQKGDIAEGYSVSREKKESFPLTVTSAQKNPTAFYLCASTQTGGETQYFGPGTRLLVL.

The J gene is TRBJ1-5, the V gene TRBV7-2; no clear D gene. Germline lookup yields CDR1 SGHTA and CDR2 FQGNSA. The V end was cut by 4 bases, the J end by 11 bases, with 15 bases between. The CDR3 totals 13 residues. The CDR3 sequence: CASSSHRKGSQHF. In DNA, the CDR3 is TGTGCCAGCAGCTCCCACCGCAAAGGGTCCCAGCATTTT.

V is TRBV5-8 and J is TRBJ1-4, with TRBD1 identical over 8 bases. Germline-derived CDR1 and CDR2 are SGHTS and YDEGEE. The CDR3 consists of 15 residues. Losses at the gene ends were 4 bases for V and 3 bases for J; bases not matched to a gene: 5. The CDR3 region has the DNA TGTGCCAGCAGCACCAGGACAGGGTCTAATGAAAAACTGTTTTTT. Translating gives CASSTRTGSNEKLFF.